This note documents a single TCR beta chain sequence. These data originate in a study of blood T cell repertoires in COVID-19. Study information: Collection of acute and convalescent COVID-19 samples took place in the United States, Italy and Spain. Nucleic acid was either cDNA or gDNA, and it came from T cells, B-cell-depleted T cells, or PBMCs.

The CDR3 is 16 amino acids. Germline V gene data show CDR1 as LNHDA and CDR2 as SQIVND (reference sequence). The ends were cut back, 6 bases at V and 1 base at J, with 19 bases in the middle. In the original processing: Scientists estimated how many nucleated cells there were by amplifying reference gene primers. The assay was immunoSEQ multiplex PCR, and TCRdb's table has in-frame clones only and misses some. V, J and clone size are taken as reported in that table, and D and trimming were inferred from the DNA itself. Here the sample spans 200,000 to 250,000 clones, about 85% being singletons. The V gene is TRBV19, the J gene TRBJ2-7; perhaps TRBD2 as D (6 bases). The TCR was taken from a man younger than 45 who had recovered from COVID-19. Sequenced: peripheral blood. DNA of the CDR3: TGTGCCAGTAGCTACTTCGGGGACTCCTCTTCCTACGAGCAGTACTTC. It yields the protein CASSYFGDSSSYEQYF. The whole variable domain, filled in from reference TRBV19 and TRBJ2-7, reads DGGITQSPKYLFRKEGQNVTLSCEQNLNHDAMYWYRQDPGQGLRLIYYSQIVNDFQKGDIAEGYSVSREKKESFPLTVTSAQKNPTAFYLCASSYFGDSSSYEQYFGPGTRLTVT.